These 31 T cell receptor beta chains were sequenced from one sample in a study of monozygotic twins with inflammatory bowel disease. Reprocessing the 5' RACE reads, TCRdb reports a single entry for every CDR3 protein and omits DNA. The sample has 200,000 to 250,000 distinct CDR3 sequences. The sample taken for sequencing was blood. The receptors here all came from a human donor with ulcerative colitis or Crohn's disease, or a healthy co-twin of an affected twin (not recorded which).

The rearrangement links TRBV5-1 to TRBJ2-1. Germline V lookup: CDR1 SGHRS, CDR2 YFSETQ. The CDR3 contains 15 residues. The CDR3 loop reads CASSWGAVSYNEQFF. Using reference TRBV5-1 and TRBJ2-1 for the parts outside the CDR3, the full variable domain is KAGVTQTPRYLIKTRGQQVTLSCSPISGHRSVSWYQQTPGQGLQFLFEYFSETQRNKGNFPGRFSGRQFSNSRSEMNVSTLELGDSALYLCASSWGAVSYNEQFFGPGTRLTVL.

This chain uses TRBV6-1 with TRBJ2-7. This CDR3 spans 15 amino acids. The germline gives CDR1 MNHNS, CDR2 SASEGT. CDR3 loop: CASTIHRQAPSEQYF.

The rearrangement links TRBV4-2 to TRBJ1-3; checking the TCRdb D call of TRBD1 is not possible without DNA. The germline gives CDR1 LGHNA, CDR2 YNFKEQ. The CDR3 is made up of 18 amino acids. The CDR3 sequence is CASSQDWTGGGTGNTIYF.

This chain connects TRBV12-3 or TRBV12-4 to TRBJ1-1. The CDR3 has 13 residues. The CDR3 protein is CAVLGRENTEAFF.

The chain recombines TRBV18 with TRBJ2-7; TCRdb's D call, TRBD1, is unchecked because there is no DNA. CDR1 and CDR2 from the germline V gene are KGHSH and LQKENI. The CDR3 runs to 13 residues. CDR3 in amino acids: CASSLGTGREQYF.

The chain is built from TRBV5-1 and TRBJ2-3. Germline V lookup: CDR1 SGHRS, CDR2 YFSETQ. The CDR3 consists of 14 residues. CDR3: CASSSDTPTDTQYF.

The CDR3 loop is CASSRTTGTGMYEQYF. The chain is built from TRBV3-1 and TRBJ2-7; absent DNA, TCRdb's TRBD1 call cannot be checked. The CDR3 length is 16 residues. Germline V gene data show CDR1 as LGHDT and CDR2 as YNNKEL (reference sequence).

The chain links TRBV6-5 to TRBJ1-4; TCRdb calls TRBD1, which cannot be checked without DNA. The germline CDR1 and CDR2 sequences are MNHEY and SVGAGI. The CDR3 is made up of 16 amino acids. The CDR3 loop reads CASSHQQGGSHEKLFF.

This chain joins TRBV7-8 and TRBJ1-6. Germline loops: CDR1 SGHVS, CDR2 FQNEAQ. The CDR3 contains 16 residues. CDR3 region: CASSLSSGGGNSPLHF. Variable domain in full (rest from reference TRBV7-8 and TRBJ1-6): GAGVSQSPRYKVAKRGQDVALRCDPISGHVSLFWYQQALGQGPEFLTYFQNEAQLDKSGLPSDRFFAERPEGSVSTLKIQRTQQEDSAVYLCASSLSSGGGNSPLHFGNGTRLTVT.

V is TRBV4-1 and J is TRBJ2-7; there is no DNA to check the TCRdb D call of TRBD2. Germline CDR1 is MGHRA and CDR2 is YSYEKL. The CDR3 has 14 amino acids. This CDR3 is CASSQGTRTYEQYF.

This rearrangement joins TRBV19 to TRBJ2-2; the D gene TCRdb calls, TRBD1, cannot be checked with no DNA. CDR1 is LNHDA and CDR2 is SQIVND in the germline V gene (reference sequence). CDR3 size: 15 residues. Here the CDR3 reads CASSASGQGAGELFF.

The chain is built from TRBV12-3 or TRBV12-4 and TRBJ2-3; there is no DNA to check the TCRdb D call of TRBD1. The CDR3 loop spans 15 amino acids. The CDR3 loop is CASSPDRGAGDTQYF.

This CDR3 reads CAISAPAHTEAFF. The chain links TRBV10-3 to TRBJ1-1. Germline lookup yields CDR1 ENHRY and CDR2 SYGVKD. The CDR3 has 13 residues.

V usage is TRBV5-1 and J usage is TRBJ2-7. The CDR3 is 15 amino acids. Germline V gene data show CDR1 as SGHRS and CDR2 as YFSETQ. The CDR3: CASSLAVGVSYEQYF.

The chain joins TRBV5-1 to TRBJ2-7. From germline, CDR1 is SGHRS and CDR2 YFSETQ. The CDR3 totals 13 residues. The CDR3: CASSLVSETEQYF.

This rearrangement joins TRBV12-5 to TRBJ2-2. CDR1 LGHNT and CDR2 FRNRAP come from the germline V gene. This CDR3 has 11 amino acids. CDR3 region: CASGLTGELFF.

The V and J genes are TRBV29-1 and TRBJ1-2; with no DNA, the TCRdb D assignment of TRBD1 cannot be verified. This CDR3 is built from 13 residues. The germline CDR1 and CDR2 sequences are SQVTM and ANQGSEA. CDR3 in amino acids: CSVEERQGSGYTF.

The J gene is TRBJ2-5, the V gene TRBV14; the D call of TRBD1 rests on TCRdb alone, since no DNA is present to check it. This CDR3 spans 13 amino acids. Germline V gene data show CDR1 as SGHDN and CDR2 as FVKESK. CDR3 protein: CASSAGQGTTQYF. The full variable domain, in which reference TRBV14 and TRBJ2-5 provide the parts outside the CDR3, is EAGVTQFPSHSVIEKGQTVTLRCDPISGHDNLYWYRRVMGKEIKFLLHFVKESKQDESGMPNNRFLAERTGGTYSTLKVQPAELEDSGVYFCASSAGQGTTQYFGPGTRLLVL.

V is TRBV3-1 and J is TRBJ2-1; the D gene TCRdb calls, TRBD1, cannot be checked with no DNA. The CDR3 spans 22 residues. CDR1 and CDR2 (germline): LGHDT, YNNKEL (reference sequence). The CDR3 protein is CASSPPQAGIRWTGGSYNEQFF.

The chain couples TRBV7-2 to TRBJ2-3; without DNA, the TCRdb call of TRBD1 cannot be checked. CDR1 is SGHTA and CDR2 is FQGNSA in the germline V gene. This CDR3 is built from 15 residues. Here the CDR3 reads CASSRTGAWGDTQYF. Filled out from reference TRBV7-2 and TRBJ2-3, the complete variable domain reads GAGVSQSPSNKVTEKGKDVELRCDPISGHTALYWYRQSLGQGLEFLIYFQGNSAPDKSGLPSDRFSAERTGGSVSTLTIQRTQQEDSAVYLCASSRTGAWGDTQYFGPGTRLTVL.

The chain recombines TRBV7-6 with TRBJ2-7; with no DNA, the TCRdb D assignment of TRBD2 cannot be verified. Germline V gene sequence: CDR1 SGHVS, CDR2 FNYEAQ. The CDR3 has 18 residues. The CDR3 region is CASSSRALAGEPISEQYF.

The chain joins TRBV19 to TRBJ1-1; TCRdb outputs TRBD1, but without DNA this stays unchecked. Per germline, CDR1 LNHDA and CDR2 SQIVND (reference sequence). The CDR3 sequence is 14 residues long. CDR3 in amino acids: CATRQGGGYTEAFF. Based on the CDR3 plus reference TRBV19 and TRBJ1-1, the full variable domain is DGGITQSPKYLFRKEGQNVTLSCEQNLNHDAMYWYRQDPGQGLRLIYYSQIVNDFQKGDIAEGYSVSREKKESFPLTVTSAQKNPTAFYLCATRQGGGYTEAFFGQGTRLTVV.

The chain carries TRBV2 and TRBJ2-2; TCRdb reports TRBD1, a call that lacks DNA to check it against. The CDR3 has 13 residues. Germline V lookup: CDR1 SNHLY, CDR2 FYNNEI. The CDR3 here is CASRGTETGELFF.

The chain carries TRBV6-1 and TRBJ2-2; lacking DNA, the TRBD1 call made by TCRdb goes unchecked. Germline V gives CDR1 MNHNS, CDR2 SASEGT. CDR3 length: 12 residues. CDR3 in amino acids: CASSVQDRELFF.

CDR3 residues: CSARRTSGSYNEQFF. The V gene is TRBV20-1, the J gene TRBJ2-1; TCRdb reports TRBD2, a call that lacks DNA to check it against. Germline V gene sequence: CDR1 DFQATT, CDR2 SNEGSKA (reference sequence). This CDR3 region has 15 residues.

The chain links TRBV7-7 to TRBJ2-2; TCRdb outputs TRBD1, but without DNA this stays unchecked. The CDR3 runs to 11 residues. Germline CDR1 is SSHAT and CDR2 is FNYEAQ (reference sequence). CDR3 sequence: CASGETVELFF.

The chain uses TRBV15 and TRBJ2-4. The CDR3 is 16 residues long. Germline V gene data show CDR1 as LNHNV and CDR2 as YYDKDF (reference sequence). This CDR3 is CATSRDLTATKNIQYF.

The chain recombines TRBV6-2 or TRBV6-3 with TRBJ1-5. This CDR3 region has 14 residues. Germline V gene sequence: CDR1 MNHEY, CDR2 SVGEGT. CDR3 loop: CASSYQEYHQPQHF.

The genes are TRBV20-1 and TRBJ1-5; there is no DNA to check the TCRdb D call of TRBD1. Germline lookup yields CDR1 DFQATT and CDR2 SNEGSKA (reference sequence). The CDR3 runs 12 residues. CDR3: CSASLSGQPQHF.

V is TRBV6-5 and J is TRBJ1-2; lacking DNA, the TRBD1 call made by TCRdb goes unchecked. The CDR3 consists of 16 residues. Germline CDR1 is MNHEY and CDR2 is SVGAGI. The CDR3 sequence is CASSYAPGQGFYGYTF.

The chain recombines TRBV20-1 with TRBJ1-1; the TRBD1 assignment by TCRdb is unverifiable without DNA. The CDR3 spans 13 residues. Germline V gene lookup returns CDR1 DFQATT and CDR2 SNEGSKA (reference sequence). The CDR3 loop reads CCAPTSGGTEAFF.